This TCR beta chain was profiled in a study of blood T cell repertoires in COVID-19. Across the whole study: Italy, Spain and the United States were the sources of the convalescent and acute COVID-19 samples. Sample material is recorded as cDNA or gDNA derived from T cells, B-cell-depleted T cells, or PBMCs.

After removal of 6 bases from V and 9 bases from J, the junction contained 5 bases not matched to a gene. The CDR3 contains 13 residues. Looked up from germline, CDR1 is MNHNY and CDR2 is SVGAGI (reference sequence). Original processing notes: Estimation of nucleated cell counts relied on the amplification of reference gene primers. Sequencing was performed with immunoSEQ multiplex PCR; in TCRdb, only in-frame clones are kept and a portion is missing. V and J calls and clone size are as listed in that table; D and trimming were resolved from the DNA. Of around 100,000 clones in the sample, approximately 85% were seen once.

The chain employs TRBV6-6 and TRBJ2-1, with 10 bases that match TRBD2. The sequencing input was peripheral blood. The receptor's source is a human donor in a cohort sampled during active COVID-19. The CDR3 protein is CASRAGGRGEQFF. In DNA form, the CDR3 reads TGTGCCAGCAGAGCGGGAGGGCGGGGTGAGCAGTTCTTC.